The TCR beta chain described here comes from a study of cytomegalovirus exposure and HLA in healthy donors. Study as a whole: Among about 179 million T cells, an earlier analysis found 117 million unique TCR beta sequences. General study findings and limits: Most CMV-associated TCR beta chains were later found to appear HLA-restricted. A later analysis associated approximately 17,000 TCR beta sequences with HLA alleles at a 0.05 false discovery rate. Indistinguishable V segments, including TRBV6-2 and TRBV6-3, were excluded.

The CDR3 is made up of 12 amino acids. Trimming left V 6 bases short and J 11 bases short, with 13 bases between. Germline CDR1 is MDHEN and CDR2 is SYDVKM. Points on this clone: The antigen is unknown.

Primers included in the PCR were 60 Vbeta and 13 Jbeta primers. Profiled with immunoSEQ multiplex PCR; TCRdb holds only in-frame clones, not every one. The sample consists of around 150,000 clones, around 80% of them appearing once. The source of this sequence is a man aged 25-40 years in good health and CMV-seronegative. This chain connects TRBV28 to TRBJ1-4; D possibly corresponds to TRBD1 (6 bases). The sequenced sample consisted of PBMCs. In nucleotides, the CDR3 is TGTGCCAGCAGCCAGGATAGGGGGAAACTGTTTTTT. This translates into CASSQDRGKLFF.